Each of the 17 T cell receptor beta chains below was sequenced from the same sample in a study of blood T cells in healthy people across ages. Sample-barcoded 5' priming and a J-beta primer mix drove a second PCR of about 6 to 12 cycles. TCRdb itself ran the 5' RACE reads through MiXCR, one entry per CDR3 protein. The sample includes approximately 760,000 distinct CDR3 sequences, approximately 25% of them seen just once. These sequences were also reported in another study, on T cells of mothers and their children.

Material: blood. These receptor sequences come from a boy aged 5-17 years in good health.

This clonotype came up a few times. The rearrangement links TRBV27 to TRBJ1-5; 7 bases line up with TRBD1. The V gene end was trimmed by 6 bases and the J gene end by 1 base; junction bases not matched to a gene: 6. Germline CDR1 reads MNHEY; CDR2 reads SMNVEV (reference sequence). The CDR3 length is 15 residues. The CDR3 loop is CASSVQGKSNQPQHF. CDR3 nucleotide sequence: TGTGCCAGCAGCGTACAGGGGAAGAGCAATCAGCCCCAGCATTTT.

The table lists this clonotype with a few counts. Here the CDR3 reads CSVETVVKTQYF. The DNA of the CDR3 is TGCAGCGTTGAAACGGTTGTAAAGACCCAGTACTTC. This chain links TRBV29-1 with TRBJ2-5; D is uncertain. Germline CDR1 SQVTM, CDR2 ANQGSEA. Trimming removed 2 bases at V and 6 bases at J, with 10 bases between. The CDR3 spans 12 residues.

V gene TRBV6-2 or TRBV6-3 combines with J gene TRBJ2-5; TRBD1 agrees at 7 bases. The DNA end is more similar to TRBJ2-7, so the J call may be wrong. The CDR3 is made up of 16 amino acids. Germline CDR1 MNHEY, CDR2 SVGEGT. CDR3 amino acids: CASSYGRTGSPYEQYF. The CDR3 bases are TGTGCCAGCAGTTACGGTCGGACAGGTAGTCCCTACGAGCAGTACTTC.

The rearrangement links TRBV2 to TRBJ2-5; maybe TRBD2 (6 bases). V was pared by 6 bases and J by 1 base, with 12 bases between. The germline gives CDR1 SNHLY, CDR2 FYNNEI. The CDR3 loop spans 14 amino acids. The CDR3 region has the DNA TGTGCCAGCAGGGAGGGCCGCCGCCAAGAGACCCAGTACTTC. Residues: CASREGRRQETQYF.

The chain joins TRBV7-9 to TRBJ1-2, with D uncertain. The CDR3 totals 15 residues. The germline V and J ends were trimmed by 6 bases and 5 bases, with 19 bases remaining between them. Germline assignment: CDR1 SEHNR and CDR2 FQNEAQ (reference sequence). CDR3 amino acids: CASRGGFGRPYGYTF. The CDR3 nucleotides read TGTGCCAGCAGGGGAGGGTTTGGGCGTCCTTATGGCTACACCTTC.

This clonotype appeared a single time. V usage is TRBV20-1 and J usage is TRBJ2-5; tentatively, D is TRBD2 (6 bases). Germline V lookup: CDR1 DFQATT, CDR2 SNEGSKA (reference sequence). The CDR3 length is 14 residues. Between the trimmed V and J ends, which lost 0 bases and 1 base, there was a span of 9 bases. The CDR3 reads CSARDGGVQETQYF. For the CDR3, the DNA is TGCAGTGCTAGAGACGGAGGGGTCCAAGAGACCCAGTACTTC.

J is TRBJ2-1 and V is TRBV11-3; possible D gene TRBD1, 6 bases. Trimming removed 1 base at V and 10 bases at J, with 11 bases between. The CDR3 consists of 13 residues. Per germline, CDR1 SGHNT and CDR2 YENEEA. Here the CDR3 DNA reads TGTGCCAGCAGCTTAGGGCAGGGGCCAGAGCAGTTCTTC. It is translated as CASSLGQGPEQFF.

This clonotype has a handful of counts. The chain recombines TRBV28 with TRBJ2-5, with 7 bases identical to TRBD1. The J call may be in error: the DNA end matches TRBJ2-1 better. The length of the CDR3 is 15 residues. CDR1 and CDR2 (germline): MDHEN, SYDVKM. CDR3 protein: CASSPGTDGYNEQFF. CDR3 sequence (DNA): TGTGCCAGCAGTCCCGGGACAGACGGCTACAATGAGCAGTTCTTC.

The chain recombines TRBV3-1 with TRBJ1-5; D may be TRBD1 (5 bases). This CDR3 region has 15 residues. Between the trimmed V and J ends, which lost 4 bases and 6 bases, there was a span of 16 bases. Germline values: CDR1 LGHDT, CDR2 YNNKEL (reference sequence). The CDR3 region has the DNA TGTGCCAGCAGCCCGGGGGAGGGGTTCCCTCAGCCCCAGCATTTT. Protein: CASSPGEGFPQPQHF. The whole variable domain, filled in from reference TRBV3-1 and TRBJ1-5, reads DTAVSQTPKYLVTQMGNDKSIKCEQNLGHDTMYWYKQDSKKFLKIMFSYNNKELIINETVPNRFSPKSPDKAHLNLHINSLELGDSAVYFCASSPGEGFPQPQHFGDGTRLSIL.

There are a few counts of this clonotype. The chain links TRBV5-1 to TRBJ2-5; D perhaps matches TRBD1 (5 bases). This CDR3 spans 14 amino acids. Deletions cut 0 bases from V and 4 bases from J, with 10 bases between. CDR1 and CDR2 (germline): SGHRS, YFSETQ. CDR3 bases: TGCGCCAGCAGCTTGGTTCAGGGCTCAGAGACCCAGTACTTC. Amino acids: CASSLVQGSETQYF.

V gene TRBV12-3 or TRBV12-4 combines with J gene TRBJ1-1; TRBD1 agrees at 8 bases. The CDR3 totals 13 residues. V was clipped by 6 bases and J by 4 bases; unmatched bases: 4. The CDR3 region is CASRMDRATEAFF. CDR3 sequence (DNA): TGTGCCAGCAGGATGGACAGGGCCACTGAAGCTTTCTTT.

The chain is built from TRBV20-1 and TRBJ1-4, with D possibly being TRBD1 (6 bases). CDR3 size: 15 residues. Trimming stripped 0 bases from V and 2 bases from J, with 10 bases between. Germline V gene sequence: CDR1 DFQATT, CDR2 SNEGSKA (reference sequence). CDR3 region: CSARDLGQTNEKLFF. Here the CDR3 DNA reads TGCAGTGCTAGAGATCTCGGACAGACTAATGAAAAACTGTTTTTT.

This chain uses TRBV2 with TRBJ1-2; 9 positions agree with TRBD1. The CDR3 consists of 14 residues. Losses at the gene ends were 0 bases for V and 8 bases for J; bases not matched to a gene: 4. From germline, CDR1 is SNHLY and CDR2 FYNNEI. The CDR3 reads CASSEAWTGEGYTF. CDR3 nucleotide sequence: TGTGCCAGCAGTGAAGCCTGGACAGGGGAAGGCTACACCTTC.

The V call is TRBV20-1, the J call TRBJ2-7; 7 bases fit TRBD1. The CDR3 covers 14 residues. V shed 0 bases, J shed 2 bases, and the junction held 4 bases outside the gene matches. Germline CDR1 DFQATT, CDR2 SNEGSKA (reference sequence). CDR3 bases: TGCAGTGCTAGAGACCGGGACAGCACCTACGAGCAGTACTTC. As protein: CSARDRDSTYEQYF.

This sequence joins TRBV28 and TRBJ1-4; possibly TRBD1 for D (5 bases). Germline CDR1 is MDHEN and CDR2 is SYDVKM. This CDR3 contains 15 residues. The V gene lost 2 bases and the J gene lost 5 bases, with 12 bases spanning the gap. The CDR3 spells CASSLAGAGNEKLFF. In DNA form, the CDR3 reads TGTGCCAGCAGTTTAGCCGGGGCAGGGAATGAAAAACTGTTTTTT.

The V and J genes are TRBV29-1 and TRBJ2-7; 7 bases agree with TRBD1. The CDR3 contains 12 residues. The V segment lost 7 bases and the J segment 2 bases; nucleotides outside the gene matches: 5. The germline V gene encodes CDR1 SQVTM and CDR2 ANQGSEA. The CDR3 DNA is TGCAGCGGTCGGGACAGCGCCTACGAGCAGTACTTC. Its translation is CSGRDSAYEQYF.

For the CDR3, the DNA is TGTGCCAGCAGTCATATACAGGGGAAGGGAAACACCATATATTTT. Encoded protein: CASSHIQGKGNTIYF. V usage is TRBV12-3 or TRBV12-4 and J usage is TRBJ1-3, with 7 bases fitting TRBD1. V dropped 5 bases and J dropped 4; count of bases not matched to a gene: 8. The CDR3 is 15 residues long.